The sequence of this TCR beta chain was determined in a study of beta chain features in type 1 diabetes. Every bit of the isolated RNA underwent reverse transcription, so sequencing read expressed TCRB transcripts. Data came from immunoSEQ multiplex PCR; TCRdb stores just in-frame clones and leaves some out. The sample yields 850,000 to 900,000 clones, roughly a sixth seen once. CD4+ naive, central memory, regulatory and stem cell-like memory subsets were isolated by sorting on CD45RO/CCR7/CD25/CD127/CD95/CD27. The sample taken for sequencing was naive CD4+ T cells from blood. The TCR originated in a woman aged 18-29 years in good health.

CDR3 sequence: CASSRTVMGTEAFF. The CDR3 DNA follows: TGTGCCAGCAGTCGGACGGTGATGGGCACTGAAGCTTTCTTT. The V call is TRBV6-5, the J call TRBJ1-1; no clear D. The germline gives CDR1 MNHEY, CDR2 SVGAGI. The CDR3 runs to 14 residues. Trimming stripped 5 bases from V and 4 bases from J, with 14 bases between.